Listed below are T cell receptor beta chains from one sample, sequenced in a study of blood T cells in healthy people across ages. Using its own MiXCR run on the 5' RACE reads, TCRdb lists one record per CDR3 protein. The sample has 800,000 or so distinct CDR3 sequences, 25% seen once. This sample was shared with a second study, whose subject was T cells of mothers and their children.

Sequencing used blood. These receptors were taken from a boy younger than 18 in good health. Both conserved end residues are part of each CDR3. D genes are given only for firm matches. A row's size may be missing; if present it is once, few, many or a size class.

TRBV4-3	TRBJ2-7	.	.	CASSQDLYYEQYF	TGCGCCAGCAGCCAAGATCTGTACTACGAGCAGTACTTC
TRBV15	TRBJ2-7	few	.	CATSGYRDAGEQYF	TGTGCCACCAGCGGGTACAGGGATGCCGGCGAGCAGTACTTC
TRBV6-2/TRBV6-3	TRBJ2-3	few	TRBD1	CASRRPGQSTDTQYF	TGTGCCAGCAGACGACCGGGACAGAGCACAGATACGCAGTATTTT
TRBV2	TRBJ2-5	few	.	CASSGLTGSEGETQYF	TGTGCCAGCAGTGGGTTAACAGGGTCGGAGGGAGAGACCCAGTACTTC
TRBV28	TRBJ2-7	few	TRBD2	CASSLYGTSGTTSYEQYF	TGTGCCAGCAGTTTATATGGGACTAGCGGGACTACTAGCTACGAGCAGTACTTC
TRBV29-1	TRBJ2-1	.	TRBD1	CSVTHGTVYNEQFF	TGCAGCGTTACGCACGGGACAGTATACAATGAGCAGTTCTTC
TRBV10-3	TRBJ2-5	few	.	CAISVKGETQYF	TGTGCCATCAGTGTTAAGGGAGAGACCCAGTACTTC
TRBV30	TRBJ2-5	.	TRBD1	CAWIPGQKQETQYF	TGTGCCTGGATCCCGGGACAGAAGCAAGAGACCCAGTACTTC
TRBV7-9	TRBJ2-7	few	.	CASSQQGGYEQYF	TGTGCCAGCAGCCAACAGGGTGGGTACGAGCAGTACTTC
TRBV4-3	TRBJ2-7	few	TRBD2	CASSQFDFPGTSDGEQYF	TGCGCCAGCAGCCAGTTTGATTTTCCCGGGACTAGCGACGGCGAGCAGTACTTC
TRBV7-3	TRBJ2-7	.	TRBD2	CASSFAAGVYEQYF	TGTGCCAGCAGCTTTGCAGCGGGAGTTTACGAGCAGTACTTC
TRBV7-3	TRBJ2-1	many	TRBD1	CASSLNRQGPLNEQFF	TGTGCCAGCAGCTTAAATCGACAGGGGCCACTCAATGAGCAGTTCTTC
TRBV28	TRBJ2-7	few	.	CASSPIVSYEQYF	TGTGCCAGCAGCCCGATAGTCTCCTACGAGCAGTACTTC
TRBV7-9	TRBJ2-7	few	TRBD2	CASSLALPGGEQYF	TGTGCCAGCAGCTTAGCGCTGCCGGGGGGCGAGCAGTACTTC
TRBV6-2/TRBV6-3	TRBJ2-7	.	.	CASTAQLLTYEQYF	TGTGCCAGCACGGCCCAGCTCCTGACCTACGAGCAGTACTTC
TRBV6-1	TRBJ2-7	.	.	CASSMGRGGSYEQYF	TGTGCCAGCAGCATGGGCAGGGGAGGTTCCTACGAGCAGTACTTC
TRBV20-1	TRBJ2-3	.	.	CSARPSPDTQYF	TGCAGTGCTAGACCCAGCCCAGATACGCAGTATTTT
TRBV21-1	TRBJ2-4	few	.	CASSKESGQSLAKNIQYF	TGTGCCAGCAGCAAAGAAAGCGGACAGTCGTTAGCCAAAAACATTCAGTACTTC
TRBV29-1	TRBJ1-1	.	TRBD1	CSVDHPTGWTEAFF	TGCAGCGTAGATCATCCGACAGGGTGGACTGAAGCTTTCTTT
TRBV9	TRBJ2-7	.	TRBD1	CASSQCGDRAYEQYF	TGTGCCAGCAGCCAGTGCGGGGACAGGGCCTACGAGCAGTACTTC
TRBV12-3/TRBV12-4	TRBJ2-1	few	.	CASSLRTENNEQFF	TGTGCCAGCAGTCTGAGGACCGAGAACAATGAGCAGTTCTTC
TRBV7-2	TRBJ2-5	few	.	CASSLDPQETQCF	TGTGCCAGCAGCCTAGATCCCCAAGAGACCCAGTGCTTC
TRBV7-2	TRBJ1-5	few	.	CASSLVEVQPQHF	TGTGCCAGCAGCTTAGTAGAGGTCCAGCCCCAGCATTTT
TRBV10-3	TRBJ1-1	.	TRBD1	CVISAHGDSPNTEAFF	TGTGTCATCAGCGCTCACGGGGACAGCCCGAACACTGAAGCTTTCTTT
TRBV28	TRBJ2-5	.	.	CASSFYRGETQYF	TGTGCCAGCAGTTTTTACCGTGGCGAGACCCAGTACTTC
TRBV4-3	TRBJ1-6	few	.	CASSQTPGGFDSPLHF	TGCGCCAGCAGCCAAACCCCCGGCGGATTCGATTCACCCCTCCACTTT
TRBV7-2	TRBJ1-2	.	.	CASGGRGLNYGYTF	TGTGCCAGCGGGGGAAGAGGACTGAATTATGGCTACACCTTC
TRBV5-1	TRBJ2-7	.	TRBD2	CASSLAPASGTYEQYF	TGCGCCAGCAGCTTGGCCCCGGCTAGCGGAACATACGAGCAGTACTTC